The 27 T cell receptor beta chains below all came from one sample that was sequenced in a study of blood T cell repertoires in COVID-19. Measured with immunoSEQ multiplex PCR; TCRdb has only the in-frame clones, and not every one. Of approximately 330,000 clones in the sample, about nine tenths are singletons; the top ten hold roughly 8.9%. Sequenced material: peripheral blood. The receptors derive from a man aged 25 to 40 with COVID-19, enrolled during active disease.

This rearrangement joins TRBV7-2 to TRBJ2-5; TRBD2 matches at 12 bases. The CDR3 totals 18 residues. From germline, CDR1 is SGHTA and CDR2 FQGNSA. The V gene end was trimmed by 2 bases and the J gene end by 4 bases; junction bases not matched to a gene: 11. CDR3 loop: CASSLISSGRGFLETQYF. The CDR3 DNA is TGTGCCAGCAGCTTAATCTCTAGCGGGAGGGGATTCTTAGAGACCCAGTACTTC.

The gene calls are TRBV15 and TRBJ2-7; 11 bases fit TRBD2. The CDR3 runs 15 residues. V was clipped by 3 bases and J by 3 bases; unmatched bases: 4. Germline CDR1 reads LNHNV; CDR2 reads YYDKDF (reference sequence). The CDR3 DNA reads TGTGCCACCAGCAGTCCCGGGACTAGCGGCTACGAGCAGTACTTC. The encoded protein is CATSSPGTSGYEQYF.

This clone has only a few counts. This chain links TRBV7-9 with TRBJ2-7; the D gene is possibly TRBD1 (6 bases). Trimming removed 1 base from V and 2 bases from J, with 18 bases in between. Germline CDR1 is SEHNR and CDR2 is FQNEAQ (reference sequence). This CDR3 region has 17 residues. CDR3 DNA: TGTGCCAGCAGCTTAGATCCACAGGGTTTCGCGACCTACGAGCAGTACTTC. It translates to CASSLDPQGFATYEQYF.

The chain recombines TRBV19 with TRBJ2-3; D is possibly TRBD2 (7 bases). CDR3 size: 19 residues. Trimming removed 1 base from V and 0 bases from J, with 20 bases in between. Germline CDR1 and CDR2: LNHDA and SQIVND (reference sequence). The CDR3 DNA is TGTGCCAGTAGTATAGGCGGGAGTGGGCAGGGACAAAGCACAGATACGCAGTATTTT. Its translation is CASSIGGSGQGQSTDTQYF.

The rearrangement links TRBV27 to TRBJ2-2; 14 positions match TRBD2. Trimming at V came to 3 bases and at J to 7 bases, leaving 4 bases not matched to a gene. Germline lookup yields CDR1 MNHEY and CDR2 SMNVEV (reference sequence). There are 16 residues in the CDR3. As DNA, the CDR3 is TGTGCCAGCAGTTTGGGACTAGCGGGAGTTCTCGGGGAGCTGTTTTTT. Residues: CASSLGLAGVLGELFF.

This rearrangement joins TRBV5-8 to TRBJ2-5; TRBD2 agrees at 9 bases. This CDR3 has 15 amino acids. The trim removed 4 bases at V and 1 base at J, leaving 5 bases unmatched. CDR1 is SGHTS, CDR2 YDEGEE, per germline. The DNA for the CDR3 is TGTGCCAGCAGCCCTAGCGGGGCCCGCCAAGAGACCCAGTACTTC. It is translated as CASSPSGARQETQYF.

This clone was seen only once. V and J are TRBV30 and TRBJ1-1; tentatively, D is TRBD1 (5 bases). This CDR3 is built from 14 residues. Germline assignment: CDR1 GTSNPN and CDR2 SVGIG (reference sequence). The V and J ends lost 4 bases and 1 base respectively, with 13 bases between them. The CDR3 DNA reads TGTGCCTGGACCCAGGGTACCCGGAACACTGAAGCTTTCTTT. The encoded protein is CAWTQGTRNTEAFF.

This clone was detected a few times. The sample has other DNA sequences that encode this CDR3 too. The chain uses TRBV7-2 and TRBJ2-2; no definite D call. The CDR3 contains 15 residues. The ends were cut back, 2 bases at V and 1 base at J, with 8 bases in the middle. CDR1 SGHTA and CDR2 FQGNSA come from the germline V gene. CDR3 bases: TGTGCCAGCAGCTTAAATTCTATGAACACCGGGGAGCTGTTTTTT. Translated: CASSLNSMNTGELFF.

The chain has TRBV6-1 and TRBJ2-7; D may be TRBD2 (5 bases). This CDR3 has 14 residues. V was clipped by 2 bases and J by 6 bases, with 14 bases between them. Germline values: CDR1 MNHNS, CDR2 SASEGT. The CDR3 sequence: CASSESLAVGEQYF. As DNA, the CDR3 is TGTGCCAGCAGTGAATCGCTAGCCGTGGGCGAGCAGTACTTC.

The chain joins TRBV2 to TRBJ1-2, with 7 bases aligning to TRBD1. From germline, CDR1 is SNHLY and CDR2 FYNNEI. CDR3 size: 14 residues. J gave up 2 bases and V 10 bases, and 10 bases lay outside the gene matches. In DNA, the CDR3 is TGTGCCACCAGGGGGGACAGAACAAACTATGGCTACACCTTC. It codes for CATRGDRTNYGYTF.

CDR3 sequence: CASSLGFGTGELFF. The CDR3 region has the DNA TGTGCCAGCAGTTTAGGGTTCGGGACCGGGGAGCTGTTTTTT. The chain is built from TRBV28 and TRBJ2-2; D is unclear. V was shortened by 2 bases and J by 5 bases, with 9 bases between the two germline ends. This CDR3 is 14 amino acids long. The germline gives CDR1 MDHEN, CDR2 SYDVKM.

V gene TRBV6-5 combines with J gene TRBJ1-1, with a tentative D call TRBD1 (5 bases). Germline lookup yields CDR1 MNHEY and CDR2 SVGAGI. Trimming left V 0 bases short and J 5 bases short, with 10 bases between. The CDR3 covers 14 residues. The CDR3 sequence: CASSYSGGETEAFF. CDR3 bases: TGTGCCAGCAGTTACTCGGGGGGAGAGACTGAAGCTTTCTTT.

The chain recombines TRBV27 with TRBJ2-2; D might be TRBD1 (7 bases). Germline values: CDR1 MNHEY, CDR2 SMNVEV (reference sequence). The CDR3 length is 14 residues. Trimming took 3 bases from V and 5 from J, leaving 10 bases between them. The CDR3 region has the DNA TGTGCCAGCAGTTTGGCAGGGGGGACCGGGGAGCTGTTTTTT. Its protein product is CASSLAGGTGELFF.

This clone has only one observation. The V call is TRBV9, the J call TRBJ2-1; a possible D gene is TRBD1 (6 bases). The V and J ends lost 3 bases and 4 bases respectively, with 17 bases between them. The V gene's germline CDR1 is SGDLS and CDR2 YYNGEE. The CDR3 covers 16 residues. CDR3 coding DNA: TGTGCCAGCAGCGCCACAGGGATGGAATCATACAATGAGCAGTTCTTC. Its protein is CASSATGMESYNEQFF.

This sequence joins TRBV5-6 and TRBJ2-5; TRBD1 matches at 7 bases. The CDR3 has 16 amino acids. V lost 2 bases and J lost 1; bases outside the gene matches: 8. CDR1 and CDR2 from the germline V gene are SGHDT and YYEEEE. CDR3 region: CASSFRAGGSQETQYF. CDR3 nucleotide sequence: TGTGCCAGCAGCTTTAGGGCAGGGGGATCCCAAGAGACCCAGTACTTC.

V is TRBV7-2 and J is TRBJ2-7; a weak D match, TRBD1 (5 bases). The CDR3 is 14 amino acids. V was shortened by 2 bases and J by 6 bases, with 14 bases between the two germline ends. CDR1 is SGHTA, CDR2 FQGNSA, per germline. The CDR3 loop is CASSLTFRVGEQYF. In DNA form, the CDR3 reads TGTGCCAGCAGCTTAACGTTCAGGGTAGGCGAGCAGTACTTC.

J is TRBJ2-1 and V is TRBV6-2 or TRBV6-3; 8 bases line up with TRBD2. This CDR3 has 16 amino acids. Germline CDR1 reads MNHEY; CDR2 reads SVGEGT. V dropped 4 bases and J dropped 8; count of bases not matched to a gene: 13. The CDR3 spells CASSSIAGPTVDEQFF. The CDR3 nucleotides read TGTGCCAGCAGTTCCATAGCGGGACCTACTGTAGATGAGCAGTTCTTC.

The chain uses TRBV11-2 and TRBJ2-5; 12 bases line up with TRBD2. The V segment lost 4 bases and the J segment 1 base; nucleotides outside the gene matches: 4. The CDR3 has 16 amino acids. Germline loops: CDR1 SGHAT, CDR2 FQNNGV. CDR3 DNA sequence: TGTGCCAGCAGCTCCTGGACTAGCGGGGCCCAAGAGACCCAGTACTTC. This gives the protein CASSSWTSGAQETQYF.

The V gene is TRBV19, the J gene TRBJ1-1; TRBD1 matches at 9 bases. The CDR3 has 14 amino acids. Germline V CDR1 and CDR2: LNHDA, SQIVND (reference sequence). The junction had 8 bases not matched to a gene; V was cut back by 7 bases and J by 5 bases. The CDR3 loop reads CASISDRGITEAFF. In nucleotides, the CDR3 is TGTGCCAGTATTTCCGACAGGGGGATAACTGAAGCTTTCTTT.

The chain employs TRBV2 and TRBJ2-3; D perhaps matches TRBD2 (5 bases). Between the trimmed V and J ends, which lost 2 bases and 4 bases, there was a span of 13 bases. This CDR3 is built from 15 residues. Germline assignment: CDR1 SNHLY and CDR2 FYNNEI. CDR3 protein: CASSENPGSADTQYF. CDR3 DNA: TGTGCCAGCAGTGAAAATCCGGGAAGCGCAGATACGCAGTATTTT.

This chain connects TRBV12-3 or TRBV12-4 to TRBJ1-2, with D possibly matching TRBD1 (6 bases). Trimming stripped 3 bases from V and 7 bases from J, with 12 bases between. The CDR3 consists of 13 residues. CDR3 in amino acids: CASSLGQGIGYTF. DNA for the CDR3: TGTGCCAGCAGTTTGGGGCAGGGGATTGGCTACACCTTC.

The chain has TRBV30 and TRBJ1-1; D gene uncertain. CDR1 GTSNPN and CDR2 SVGIG come from the germline V gene (reference sequence). V gave up 6 bases and J gave up 5 bases, with 10 bases separating them. The CDR3 consists of 11 residues. The CDR3 is CACLRQTEAFF. CDR3 nucleotides: TGTGCCTGCCTACGTCAAACTGAAGCTTTCTTT.

The V call is TRBV19, the J call TRBJ1-4, with D possibly TRBD1 on 5 matching bases. There are 14 residues in the CDR3. Germline-derived CDR1 and CDR2 are LNHDA and SQIVND (reference sequence). The ends were cut back, 4 bases at V and 7 bases at J, with 13 bases in the middle. The CDR3 loop is CASSTRQGGEKLFF. The DNA of the CDR3 is TGTGCCAGTAGTACGCGGCAGGGAGGTGAAAAACTGTTTTTT.

The chain recombines TRBV2 with TRBJ1-5, with D perhaps matching TRBD1 (5 bases). V shed 8 bases and J shed 7 bases, with 6 bases lying between them. Per germline, CDR1 SNHLY and CDR2 FYNNEI. This CDR3 spans 10 amino acids. CDR3 in amino acids: CASGGQPQHF. In DNA form, the CDR3 reads TGTGCCAGCGGGGGGCAGCCCCAGCATTTT.

V and J are TRBV5-4 and TRBJ1-2, with D possibly being TRBD1 (6 bases). Germline loops: CDR1 SGHNT, CDR2 YYREEE (reference sequence). CDR3 size: 13 residues. Deletions cut 6 bases from V and 1 base from J, with 10 bases between. CDR3 in DNA: TGTGCCAGCAACATAGGGGGTAACTATGGCTACACCTTC. It yields the protein CASNIGGNYGYTF. The full variable domain, in which reference TRBV5-4 and TRBJ1-2 provide the parts outside the CDR3, is ETGVTQSPTHLIKTRGQQVTLRCSSQSGHNTVSWYQQALGQGPQFIFQYYREEENGRGNFPPRFSGLQFPNYSSELNVNALELDDSALYLCASNIGGNYGYTFGSGTRLTVV.

This chain joins TRBV5-6 and TRBJ2-7; D is perhaps TRBD1 (5 bases). Trimming took 2 bases from V and 3 from J, leaving 9 bases between them. The CDR3 totals 13 residues. CDR1 SGHDT and CDR2 YYEEEE come from the germline V gene. This chain's CDR3 is CASSLKQVYEQYF. In DNA, the CDR3 is TGTGCCAGCAGCTTAAAACAGGTCTACGAGCAGTACTTC.

The chain links TRBV11-3 to TRBJ2-5, with D unresolved. Trimming took off 0 bases at V and 0 bases at J, with 5 bases between the two ends. The CDR3 covers 14 residues. Germline V gene lookup returns CDR1 SGHNT and CDR2 YENEEA. CDR3 protein: CASSLDSYQETQYF. CDR3 DNA sequence: TGTGCCAGCAGCTTAGACTCGTACCAAGAGACCCAGTACTTC.